This is a list of T cell receptor beta chains from one sample in a study of response to subunit inactivated influenza vaccine. Via MiXCR, TCRdb re-called the RT-PCR reads, giving one row per CDR3 protein. The table shows 560,000 or so distinct CDR3 sequences, with around 8% occurring only once. The source material was PBMCs from blood, sampled less than 30 months after vaccination. These receptors all stem from a man between 50 and 75 years old who received an inactivated influenza vaccine. Both conserved end residues are part of each CDR3. D genes are given only for firm matches. Size is omitted from some rows. Given values are once, few, many or a class for expanded clones.

abundance | d_gene | j_gene | v_gene | CDR3aa | CDR3nt
. | . | TRBJ2-1 | TRBV10-3 | CAISELLASYNEQFF | TGTGCCATCAGTGAATTACTAGCATCCTACAATGAGCAGTTCTTC
many | TRBD2 | TRBJ2-1 | TRBV2 | CASSRLAGGGEQFF | TGTGCCAGCAGCCGACTAGCGGGAGGGGGGGAGCAGTTCTTC
few | . | TRBJ1-2 | TRBV4-2 | CASSQSGSNRDGYTF | TGTGCCAGCAGCCAAAGTGGGAGTAACCGGGATGGCTACACCTTC
. | . | TRBJ2-1 | TRBV29-1 | CSVEGGREQFF | TGCAGCGTTGAGGGGGGGCGTGAGCAGTTCTTC
few | TRBD1 | TRBJ2-7 | TRBV20-1 | CSARDRLTGAVAYEQYF | TGCAGTGCTAGAGATAGGTTGACAGGGGCGGTCGCCTACGAGCAGTACTTC
many | . | TRBJ1-1 | TRBV5-1 | CASSPARAAHLNTEAFF | TGCGCCAGCAGCCCAGCAAGAGCCGCACACCTGAACACTGAAGCTTTCTTT
many | . | TRBJ2-2 | TRBV12-3/TRBV12-4 | CASSLSAMTGELFF | TGTGCCAGCAGTTTATCCGCCATGACCGGGGAGCTGTTTTTT
few | . | TRBJ1-1 | TRBV6-1 | CASRVHGTPEAFF | TGTGCCAGCAGAGTTCATGGGACCCCTGAAGCTTTCTTT
. | TRBD1 | TRBJ2-1 | TRBV11-3 | CASSERTGSRYNEQFF | TGTGCCAGCAGCGAGAGGACAGGGTCCCGCTACAATGAGCAGTTCTTC
. | . | TRBJ1-5 | TRBV4-3 | CASSPSLVSAQPQHF | TGCGCCAGCAGCCCATCGCTTGTTAGTGCTCAGCCCCAGCATTTT
many | . | TRBJ2-1 | TRBV29-1 | CSVSGRYSYNEQFF | TGCAGCGTTTCGGGACGTTACTCCTACAATGAGCAGTTCTTC
many | TRBD1 | TRBJ2-7 | TRBV20-1 | CSARVWDSSYEQYF | TGCAGTGCTAGAGTATGGGACAGCTCCTACGAGCAGTACTTC
many | . | TRBJ2-2 | TRBV12-3/TRBV12-4 | CASSLRGWGTGELFF | TGTGCCAGCAGTTTGAGGGGTTGGGGCACCGGGGAGCTGTTTTTT
many | . | TRBJ1-1 | TRBV12-3/TRBV12-4 | CASSRGSALIAFF | TGTGCCAGCAGCCGAGGTTCGGCCTTGATCGCTTTCTTT
many | . | TRBJ1-4 | TRBV10-3 | CAISDSGAGEKLFF | TGTGCCATCAGTGACTCGGGGGCTGGTGAAAAACTGTTTTTT
. | . | TRBJ2-3 | TRBV29-1 | CSVAGRGTDTQYF | TGCAGCGTTGCCGGGAGAGGCACAGATACGCAGTATTTT
few | . | TRBJ2-5 | TRBV10-3 | CAISESSVGAWEETQYF | TGTGCCATCAGTGAGTCGTCGGTAGGGGCATGGGAAGAGACCCAGTACTTC
. | TRBD1 | TRBJ1-5 | TRBV12-3/TRBV12-4 | CASSFGTGGPGNQPQHF | TGTGCCAGCAGTTTTGGGACAGGGGGTCCGGGCAATCAGCCCCAGCATTTT
few | TRBD1 | TRBJ1-1 | TRBV6-2/TRBV6-3 | CASRYDRGRTEAFF | TGTGCCAGCAGATACGACAGGGGTAGGACTGAAGCTTTCTTT
few | . | TRBJ2-3 | TRBV27 | CASRRTPDTQYF | TGTGCCAGCAGACGGACGCCAGATACGCAGTATTTT
few | TRBD1 | TRBJ2-1 | TRBV29-1 | CSAGDRGGGEQFF | TGCAGCGCGGGGGACAGGGGCGGGGGTGAGCAGTTCTTC
many | TRBD2 | TRBJ2-2 | TRBV7-2 | CASSASGVNTGELFF | TGTGCCAGCAGCGCCAGCGGGGTTAACACCGGGGAGCTGTTTTTT
few | . | TRBJ1-1 | TRBV5-1 | CASHSVSRTALLMNTEAFF | TGCGCCAGCCACTCAGTTTCAAGGACAGCCTTACTCATGAACACTGAAGCTTTCTTT
few | TRBD1 | TRBJ2-1 | TRBV11-2 | CASSIGTGGNEQFF | TGTGCCAGCAGCATCGGGACAGGGGGCAATGAGCAGTTCTTC
few | TRBD2 | TRBJ2-1 | TRBV20-1 | CSARITSGGAEQFF | TGCAGTGCTAGAATTACTAGCGGGGGGGCTGAGCAGTTCTTC
few | TRBD2 | TRBJ2-3 | TRBV9 | CASEGRGADTQYF | TGTGCCAGTGAAGGGCGGGGGGCAGATACGCAGTATTTT
. | . | TRBJ1-1 | TRBV4-1 | CASSQVAGRVEWAFF | TGCGCCAGCAGCCAAGTCGCAGGAAGGGTTGAGTGGGCTTTCTTT
. | . | TRBJ2-7 | TRBV5-5 | CASSLLTGYEQYF | TGTGCCAGCAGCCTGTTGACAGGCTACGAGCAGTACTTC
few | . | TRBJ2-1 | TRBV27 | CASRPRDLDNEQFF | TGTGCCAGCAGACCCCGGGACTTAGACAATGAGCAGTTCTTC
. | . | TRBJ2-7 | TRBV6-2/TRBV6-3 | CAVSRQSQRYEQYF | TGTGCCGTATCAAGACAGAGCCAAAGGTACGAGCAGTACTTC
. | . | TRBJ1-1 | TRBV19 | CASSNWISTEAFF | TGTGCCAGTAGTAACTGGATATCAACTGAAGCTTTCTTT
. | . | TRBJ2-2 | TRBV7-8 | CASSLAARGELFF | TGTGCCAGCAGCTTAGCGGCTCGTGGGGAGCTGTTTTTT
. | . | TRBJ2-3 | TRBV6-1 | CASSVSSSTDTQYF | TGTGCCAGCAGTGTCAGCTCTAGCACAGATACGCAGTATTTT
few | . | TRBJ2-4 | TRBV12-3/TRBV12-4 | CASSYDRSLGDIQYF | TGTGCCAGCAGTTACGACAGGAGCCTAGGGGACATTCAGTACTTC
many | TRBD1 | TRBJ2-5 | TRBV20-1 | CSANNRGPETQYF | TGCAGTGCTAACAACAGGGGTCCAGAGACCCAGTACTTC
few | TRBD1 | TRBJ2-3 | TRBV20-1 | CSATGQINTQYF | TGCAGTGCTACGGGACAGATAAATACGCAGTATTTT
. | TRBD1 | TRBJ2-7 | TRBV5-1 | CASNLGQGAYEQYF | TGCGCCAGCAACCTGGGACAGGGGGCCTACGAGCAGTACTTC
few | . | TRBJ2-4 | TRBV20-1 | CSADLPAKNIQYF | TGCAGTGCTGACCTTCCCGCCAAAAACATTCAGTACTTC
. | . | TRBJ2-3 | TRBV20-1 | CSADDRDVSTDTQYF | TGCAGTGCTGACGACCGGGACGTTAGCACAGATACGCAGTATTTT
few | . | TRBJ2-7 | TRBV6-2/TRBV6-3 | CASSQPSYEQYF | TGTGCCAGCAGCCAACCCTCATACGAGCAGTACTTC
few | TRBD2 | TRBJ2-3 | TRBV12-3/TRBV12-4 | CASRTSTGGGGTQYF | TGTGCCAGCAGAACCTCTACGGGGGGGGGCGGTACGCAGTATTTT
. | . | TRBJ1-2 | TRBV6-1 | CASSNPGIYGYTF | TGTGCCAGCAGTAATCCCGGGATCTATGGCTACACCTTC
few | . | TRBJ2-1 | TRBV20-1 | CSARVYRDNEQFF | TGCAGTGCTAGAGTGTACCGAGACAATGAGCAGTTCTTC
. | . | TRBJ2-1 | TRBV29-1 | CSVARTVYNEQFF | TGCAGCGTGGCCCGAACAGTTTACAATGAGCAGTTCTTC
few | TRBD2 | TRBJ2-5 | TRBV12-3/TRBV12-4 | CASILRRGGLTQYF | TGTGCCAGCATTCTTCGTCGGGGAGGGTTGACCCAGTACTTC
many | TRBD1 | TRBJ1-2 | TRBV20-1 | CSVEEGRGYGYTF | TGCAGTGTCGAAGAGGGCAGGGGGTACGGCTACACCTTC
few | TRBD1 | TRBJ1-6 | TRBV12-3/TRBV12-4 | CATGQGANSPLHF | TGTGCCACCGGACAGGGGGCTAATTCACCCCTCCACTTT